This T cell receptor beta chain is drawn from a study of OX40 agonist ivuxolimab in advanced cancers. Libraries were prepared by immunoSEQ multiplex PCR; TCRdb keeps only in-frame clonotypes and omits some of them. The table shows under 20,000 clones, with 60% to 85% occurring only once. Study-level points and caveats: In CD8+ T cells, expanded clones were on average more numerous than in CD4+.

The CDR3 is 16 residues long. With V trimmed by 1 base and J by 4 bases, 5 bases remained unmatched. Germline lookup yields CDR1 MGHRA and CDR2 YSYEKL. As regards this clone: The target antigen is unknown.

Here the sequenced sample was CD4+ or CD8+ T cells sorted from blood, taken in a trial of the OX40 agonist ivuxolimab. The chain has TRBV4-1 and TRBJ1-3, with 9 bases lining up with TRBD1. This receptor was identified in an adult with an advanced solid tumor such as melanoma, head and neck, liver or kidney cancer. This CDR3 reads CASSQVQGAAGNTIYF. The CDR3 bases are TGCGCCAGCAGCCAAGTACAGGGGGCCGCGGGAAACACCATATATTTT.